This T cell receptor beta chain was observed in a study of STAT5B mutations in CD4+ large granular lymphocyte leukemia. The CDR3 consists of 13 residues. Trimming took 4 bases from V and 2 from J, leaving 8 bases between them. CDR1 is SNHLY, CDR2 FYNNEI, per germline. Sequencing was at survey level. The assay was immunoSEQ multiplex PCR, and TCRdb's table has in-frame clones only and misses some. The data contain about 21,000 clones, over 65% of them singletons. This clone turned up a few times. The receptor was derived from a human donor in good health. The specimen sequenced was CD4+ T cells from blood buffy coats. The V and J genes are TRBV2 and TRBJ1-1; D call uncertain. This CDR3 reads CASSGDVNTEAFF. The CDR3 coding sequence is TGTGCCAGCAGTGGGGATGTCAACACTGAAGCTTTCTTT.